The 29 T cell receptor beta chains below were found in one sample sequenced in a study of OX40 agonist ivuxolimab in advanced cancers. Profiling relied on immunoSEQ multiplex PCR, and the TCRdb table lists in-frame clones only, not all of them. The sample has tens of thousands of clones, more than 70% seen once. This specimen consisted of CD4+ or CD8+ T cells sorted from blood, obtained in a trial of the OX40 agonist ivuxolimab. The receptors come from an adult with an advanced solid tumor such as melanoma, head and neck, liver or kidney cancer.

This clone has a handful of counts. The rearrangement joins TRBV7-9 to TRBJ2-5; tentatively, D is TRBD1 (5 bases). Looked up from germline, CDR1 is SEHNR and CDR2 is FQNEAQ (reference sequence). This CDR3 comprises 14 residues. V gave up 8 bases and J gave up 0 bases, with 13 bases separating them. The CDR3 spells CASGRELYQETQYF. In nucleotides, the CDR3 is TGTGCCAGCGGCAGGGAATTGTACCAAGAGACCCAGTACTTC.

The rearrangement joins TRBV9 to TRBJ1-4, with 9 bases that match TRBD1. The CDR3 covers 15 residues. The V and J ends lost 3 bases and 6 bases, in that order; junction bases with no gene match: 6. Germline CDR1 SGDLS, CDR2 YYNGEE. CDR3 nucleotides: TGTGCCAGCAGCGCAGAGACAGGGGGTTATGAAAAACTGTTTTTT. This translates into CASSAETGGYEKLFF.

The V call is TRBV7-3, the J call TRBJ2-1, with D perhaps TRBD2 (5 bases). Looked up from germline, CDR1 is SGHTA and CDR2 is FQGTGA. This CDR3 comprises 13 residues. With 5 bases removed from V and 6 bases from J, the gap between germline ends came to 11 bases. CDR3 DNA sequence: TGTGCCAGCAGCCCCGCTGAGGGCAATGAGCAGTTCTTC. This translates into CASSPAEGNEQFF.

The chain employs TRBV9 and TRBJ1-5; D is unresolved. Germline V gene sequence: CDR1 SGDLS, CDR2 YYNGEE. V was clipped by 3 bases and J by 0 bases, with 4 bases between them. This CDR3 region has 13 residues. The CDR3: CASSDDSNQPQHF. DNA for the CDR3: TGTGCCAGCAGCGACGATAGCAATCAGCCCCAGCATTTT.

The rearrangement uses TRBV6-5 and TRBJ2-7, with a possible D match to TRBD2 (5 bases). The CDR3 is made up of 13 amino acids. Germline V lookup: CDR1 MNHEY, CDR2 SVGAGI. V was cut by 2 bases and J by 7 bases, with 12 bases left in between. The CDR3 here is CASSYNPGLEQYF. The CDR3 coding sequence is TGTGCCAGCAGTTACAACCCGGGGTTGGAGCAGTACTTC.

This clone is categorized as medium-sized. V is TRBV5-6 and J is TRBJ1-2; TRBD1 is a possible D gene (5 bases). Per the germline V gene, CDR1 is SGHDT and CDR2 is YYEEEE. V was pared by 3 bases and J by 0 bases, with 15 bases between. The CDR3 has 16 residues. The CDR3 region is CASSWGGRSTNYGYTF. The CDR3 DNA sequence: TGTGCCAGCAGCTGGGGCGGCAGGTCAACTAACTATGGCTACACCTTC. Full variable domain (missing parts from reference TRBV5-6 and TRBJ1-2): DAGVTQSPTHLIKTRGQQVTLRCSPKSGHDTVSWYQQALGQGPQFIFQYYEEEERQRGNFPDRFSGHQFPNYSSELNVNALLLGDSALYLCASSWGGRSTNYGYTFGSGTRLTVV.

This rearrangement joins TRBV27 to TRBJ2-1; 11 bases match TRBD2. The J segment lost 0 bases and the V segment lost 6 bases, leaving 13 bases of the junction unmatched. In germline, CDR1 is MNHEY, CDR2 SMNVEV (reference sequence). This CDR3 comprises 19 residues. The CDR3 loop reads CASRIAGGPRNFSYNEQFF. The DNA of the CDR3 is TGTGCCAGCAGAATAGCGGGAGGGCCACGGAACTTCTCCTACAATGAGCAGTTCTTC.

The gene calls are TRBV4-3 and TRBJ2-3; D may be TRBD2 (5 bases). The CDR3 contains 13 residues. From germline, CDR1 is LGHNA and CDR2 YSLEER. V gave up 0 bases and J gave up 6 bases, with 7 bases separating them. The chain's CDR3 is CASSQEGVDTQYF. CDR3 nucleotides: TGCGCCAGCAGCCAAGAGGGAGTGGATACGCAGTATTTT.

The V and J genes are TRBV4-3 and TRBJ2-2, with 13 bases identical to TRBD2. The V and J ends lost 4 bases and 7 bases, in that order; junction bases with no gene match: 6. The germline V gene has CDR1 LGHNA and CDR2 YSLEER. The CDR3 has 16 residues. The CDR3 loop reads CASSPGLAGYIGELFF. The CDR3 region has the DNA TGCGCCAGCAGCCCGGGACTAGCGGGGTATATCGGGGAGCTGTTTTTT.

This clone was recorded only once. CDR3 coding DNA: TGTGCCAGCAGCTTAGGTGCTAGTTCGTTGGAGACCCAGTACTTC. Its protein product is CASSLGASSLETQYF. This sequence joins TRBV7-3 and TRBJ2-5, with no clear D. Germline CDR1 and CDR2: SGHTA and FQGTGA. This CDR3 is 15 amino acids long. The germline V and J ends were trimmed by 2 bases and 5 bases, with 15 bases remaining between them.

CDR3 in amino acids: CASSQELAGGGPYNEQFF. CDR3 nucleotide sequence: TGTGCCAGCAGCCAAGAACTAGCGGGGGGGGGCCCCTACAATGAGCAGTTCTTC. The chain joins TRBV4-2 to TRBJ2-1, with 13 bases matching TRBD2. Germline V CDR1 and CDR2: LGHNA, YNFKEQ. There are 18 residues in the CDR3. With V trimmed by 0 bases and J by 2 bases, 4 bases remained unmatched.

CDR3 sequence: CASSRGGGKNIQYF. In DNA form, the CDR3 reads TGTGCCAGTAGCCGGGGAGGGGGCAAAAACATTCAGTACTTC. The chain joins TRBV19 to TRBJ2-4; a weak D match, TRBD2 (7 bases). Germline-derived CDR1 and CDR2 are LNHDA and SQIVND (reference sequence). The V end lost 6 bases, the J end lost 3 bases, and 12 bases lay between the germline ends. This CDR3 contains 14 residues.

The V and J genes are TRBV27 and TRBJ1-5, with D perhaps matching TRBD1 (5 bases). The CDR3 totals 14 residues. The germline V gene has CDR1 MNHEY and CDR2 SMNVEV (reference sequence). The V gene lost 2 bases and the J gene lost 5 bases, with 10 bases spanning the gap. This CDR3 reads CASSLVRDHQPQHF. The CDR3 DNA sequence: TGTGCCAGCAGTTTAGTGAGGGACCATCAGCCCCAGCATTTT.

V usage is TRBV30 and J usage is TRBJ1-5; D is perhaps TRBD1 (5 bases). There are 14 residues in the CDR3. The germline gives CDR1 GTSNPN, CDR2 SVGIG (reference sequence). V lost 8 bases to trimming and J lost 3 bases, with 17 bases between them. CDR3 protein: CASSMGQYNQPQHF. CDR3 in DNA: TGTGCCAGTAGTATGGGGCAGTACAATCAGCCCCAGCATTTT.

Written as DNA, the CDR3 is TGTGCCAGCAGTCAGAGACAGGGAGCCTACGAGCAGTACTTC. Encoded protein: CASSQRQGAYEQYF. The chain joins TRBV28 to TRBJ2-7; 7 bases fit TRBD1. Germline V CDR1 and CDR2: MDHEN, SYDVKM. CDR3 length: 14 amino acids. V dropped 5 bases and J dropped 2; count of bases not matched to a gene: 6.

This chain links TRBV7-9 with TRBJ1-1, with TRBD1 as a possible D gene (6 bases). The V gene's germline CDR1 is SEHNR and CDR2 FQNEAQ (reference sequence). This CDR3 contains 16 residues. V gave up 4 bases and J gave up 2 bases, with 17 bases separating them. The CDR3 loop reads CASSSRSRGANTEAFF. The CDR3 nucleotides are TGTGCCAGCAGCTCCCGCTCTCGGGGGGCTAACACTGAAGCTTTCTTT. The complete variable domain, with remaining parts taken from reference TRBV7-9 and TRBJ1-1, reads DTGVSQNPRHKITKRGQNVTFRCDPISEHNRLYWYRQTLGQGPEFLTYFQNEAQLEKSRLLSDRFSAERPKGSFSTLEIQRTEQGDSAMYLCASSSRSRGANTEAFFGQGTRLTVV.

The gene calls are TRBV27 and TRBJ1-4, with 8 bases that match TRBD1. CDR3 length equals 15 residues. CDR1 and CDR2 (germline): MNHEY, SMNVEV (reference sequence). V dropped 5 bases and J dropped 5; count of bases not matched to a gene: 7. The CDR3 reads CASSLIRDRNEKLFF. Here the CDR3 DNA reads TGTGCCAGCAGTCTCATTCGGGACAGGAATGAAAAACTGTTTTTT.

V and J are TRBV5-4 and TRBJ2-1; no clear D. Germline V gene lookup returns CDR1 SGHNT and CDR2 YYREEE (reference sequence). The CDR3 spans 14 residues. Trimming removed 4 bases at V and 8 bases at J, with 16 bases between. The CDR3 DNA follows: TGTGCCAGCAGCCCCTGGAGCCCCGAGGATGAGCAGTTCTTC. Encoded protein: CASSPWSPEDEQFF.

This chain uses TRBV23-1 with TRBJ2-2; 9 positions match TRBD2. TRBV23-1 is an ORF, and what it does is uncertain. This CDR3 region has 20 residues. V lost 1 base and J lost 3; bases outside the gene matches: 15. The chain's CDR3 is CASSQYPHTSGPRHTGELFF. The CDR3 region has the DNA TGCGCCAGCAGTCAATATCCCCATACTAGCGGGCCCCGCCACACCGGGGAGCTGTTTTTT.

The gene calls are TRBV9 and TRBJ2-2; D is uncertain. The CDR3 length is 12 residues. V shed 2 bases and J shed 4 bases, with 3 bases lying between them. CDR1 is SGDLS, CDR2 YYNGEE, per germline. Written as DNA, the CDR3 is TGTGCCAGCAGCGTCTCCACCGGGGAGCTGTTTTTT. Encoded protein: CASSVSTGELFF.

This clone is a singleton in its sample. The chain links TRBV7-6 to TRBJ2-2, with TRBD2 identical over 8 bases. The CDR3 is 15 residues long. V gave up 5 bases and J gave up 6 bases; unmatched junction bases: 8. Per germline, CDR1 SGHVS and CDR2 FNYEAQ. CDR3: CASSTLAGSAGELFF. The DNA of the CDR3 is TGTGCCAGCAGCACCTTAGCGGGATCTGCCGGGGAGCTGTTTTTT.

The chain carries TRBV6-5 and TRBJ1-2; D is uncertain. CDR1 MNHEY and CDR2 SVGAGI come from the germline V gene. The CDR3 has 14 amino acids. The germline V and J ends were trimmed by 2 bases and 7 bases, with 14 bases remaining between them. Here the CDR3 reads CASSYGLGQPGYTF. CDR3 coding DNA: TGTGCCAGCAGTTACGGCTTGGGCCAACCTGGCTACACCTTC.

The rearrangement links TRBV9 to TRBJ2-2; D gene uncertain. This CDR3 region has 13 residues. CDR1 SGDLS and CDR2 YYNGEE come from the germline V gene. V was trimmed by 3 bases and J by 5 bases, leaving 8 bases between them. The CDR3 region is CASSAPQTGELFF. The CDR3 DNA sequence: TGTGCCAGCAGCGCCCCCCAGACCGGGGAGCTGTTTTTT.

This sequence joins TRBV28 and TRBJ1-1, with 8 bases that match TRBD1. V lost 8 bases to trimming and J lost 9 bases; unmatched junction nucleotides: 2. The CDR3 covers 10 residues. Germline CDR1 and CDR2: MDHEN and SYDVKM. For the CDR3, the DNA is TGTGCCAGCTGGACAGGGAAAGCTTTCTTT. This sequence encodes CASWTGKAFF.

This sequence joins TRBV10-3 and TRBJ2-1, with a possible D match to TRBD2 (5 bases). Trimming removed 8 bases from V and 0 bases from J, with 14 bases in between. The CDR3 length is 15 residues. The germline gives CDR1 ENHRY, CDR2 SYGVKD. In DNA, the CDR3 is TGTGCCATCTCCAGCGGTGCGAGCTCCTACAATGAGCAGTTCTTC. Translation: CAISSGASSYNEQFF.

This clone was detected only once. The chain joins TRBV27 to TRBJ2-3; D not resolved. CDR3 length: 12 residues. Germline CDR1 and CDR2: MNHEY and SMNVEV (reference sequence). V lost 5 bases and J lost 2, with 5 bases in between. For the CDR3, the DNA is TGTGCCAGCAGTACAAACACAGATACGCAGTATTTT. Its protein is CASSTNTDTQYF.

The chain carries TRBV27 and TRBJ2-3; 7 nucleotides align to TRBD1. The CDR3 contains 15 residues. Germline V CDR1 and CDR2: MNHEY, SMNVEV (reference sequence). After removal of 3 bases from V and 0 bases from J, the junction contained 3 bases not matched to a gene. DNA for the CDR3: TGTGCCAGCAGTTTCGGGACAGAGAGCACAGATACGCAGTATTTT. This translates into CASSFGTESTDTQYF.

The chain has TRBV5-4 and TRBJ2-1, with D perhaps TRBD2 (6 bases). CDR3 length: 14 residues. Trimming pared 3 bases from V and 2 bases from J, leaving 9 bases between. Germline V gene data show CDR1 as SGHNT and CDR2 as YYREEE (reference sequence). DNA for the CDR3: TGTGCCAGCAGCTACAGGACTACCTACAATGAGCAGTTCTTC. This codes for CASSYRTTYNEQFF.

The CDR3 loop reads CASSQDWGAGEKLFF. CDR3 sequence (DNA): TGCGCCAGCAGCCAAGATTGGGGGGCCGGGGAAAAACTGTTTTTT. The V and J genes are TRBV4-1 and TRBJ1-4, with D tentatively TRBD1 (6 bases). Trimming pared 0 bases from V and 8 bases from J, leaving 13 bases between. The CDR3 has 15 amino acids. Germline CDR1 is MGHRA and CDR2 is YSYEKL.